This T cell receptor beta chain was sequenced for a study of STAT3 mutations in large granular lymphocyte leukemia. Study-wide points: Every T-LGLL patient had at least one immunodominant TCRbeta clonotype. Some patients had persisting codominant clonotypes that could mask small clones.

Germline CDR1 is SGHRS and CDR2 is YFSETQ. CDR3 size: 11 residues. V gave up 3 bases and J gave up 10 bases, with 8 bases separating them. With regard to this clone: Its matching antigen is unknown.

The repertoire was sequenced with immunoSEQ multiplex PCR; TCRdb's copy has only in-frame clones and lacks some. This table holds 500 to 750 clones, 25% to 40% found once. The TCR originated in a male patient aged 50 or older with T-cell large granular lymphocyte leukemia. Some clones in this sample may be carry-over from other donors' samples. The chain carries TRBV5-1 and TRBJ2-1; TRBD2 might be the D (5 bases). The sequenced sample was peripheral blood mononuclear cells. The CDR3 DNA follows: TGCGCCAGCAGCTCCGGACTCGAGCAGTTCTTC. This translates into CASSSGLEQFF.